A few counts support the clone carrying this T cell receptor beta chain. Losses at the gene ends were 1 base for V and 5 bases for J; bases not matched to a gene: 6. CDR1 is LNHDA, CDR2 SQIVND, per germline (reference sequence). This CDR3 is 15 amino acids long. Clones were read by immunoSEQ multiplex PCR, and TCRdb kept only the in-frame ones, dropping some. The data contain about 220,000 clones, 80% to 90% of them singletons. Researchers sorted participants into cohorts using their self-reported clinical history. The sample is drawn from a study of blood T cell repertoires in COVID-19. The TCR comes from a woman in her fifties or sixties with acute COVID-19. The chain carries TRBV19 and TRBJ1-1; TRBD1 aligns across 8 bases. The sample was PBMCs or T cells enriched from blood (not recorded which). The CDR3 is CASSIGFRGRTEAFF. In DNA, the CDR3 is TGTGCCAGTAGTATAGGGTTCAGGGGGCGAACTGAAGCTTTCTTT.